Sequencing of this T cell receptor beta chain was carried out in a study of identical twins. The study, taken as a whole, reports: Conclusions leaned on cross-sectional statistical analysis and did not track the same donors over time. Models underestimated out-of-frame TCR alpha sharing in monozygotic twins.

TCRdb itself ran the 5' RACE reads through MiXCR, one entry per CDR3 protein. The data contain hundreds of thousands of distinct CDR3 sequences, 5.5% to 6.5% of them singletons. This clonotype turned up a few times. Its specificity is unknown. Per the germline V gene, CDR1 is SGDLS and CDR2 is YYNGEE. The CDR3 contains 14 residues. V lost 3 bases to trimming and J lost 2 bases, with 11 bases between them. The TCR sequence derives from a man aged 18 to 29 in good health. The specimen was naive T cells sorted from blood. This chain uses TRBV9 with TRBJ1-1; D is unclear. The CDR3 reads CASSALPQNTEAFF. The CDR3 DNA follows: TGTGCCAGCAGCGCCCTCCCCCAAAACACTGAAGCTTTCTTT. The full variable domain, with the rest looked up from reference TRBV9 and TRBJ1-1, is DSGVTQTPKHLITATGQRVTLRCSPRSGDLSVYWYQQSLDQGLQFLIQYYNGEERAKGNILERFSAQQFPDLHSELNLSSLELGDSALYFCASSALPQNTEAFFGQGTRLTVV.